The clone carrying this TCR beta chain was counted only a few times. Its antigen is not identified. Individual cDNA molecules were tagged with unique molecular identifiers, the study reported. In TCRdb, the 5' RACE reads were re-called with MiXCR into one record per CDR3 protein. The sample yields around 81,000 distinct CDR3 sequences, 11% to 15% seen once. The data were obtained in a study of early T cells in non-severe SARS-CoV-2 infection. At the level of the study: Sequenced material consisted of bulk RNA (from unsorted whole blood), and chains were unpaired.

Points from the study as a whole: Anti-spike CD8 responses were favored by VDJdb matching, which missed private and CD4 specificities.

The V and J ends lost 3 bases and 4 bases respectively, with 13 bases between them. CDR1 and CDR2 (germline): LNHDA, SQIVND (reference sequence). This CDR3 region has 15 residues. The chain combines TRBV19 with TRBJ2-1, with a possible D match to TRBD1 (6 bases). The receptor was derived from an adult who was a healthcare worker with PCR-confirmed SARS-CoV-2 infection or an uninfected control (not recorded which). Sequenced material: whole blood. CDR3 sequence (DNA): TGTGCCAGTAGTATCAGGGACACCAAGTACAATGAGCAGTTCTTC. It translates to CASSIRDTKYNEQFF.